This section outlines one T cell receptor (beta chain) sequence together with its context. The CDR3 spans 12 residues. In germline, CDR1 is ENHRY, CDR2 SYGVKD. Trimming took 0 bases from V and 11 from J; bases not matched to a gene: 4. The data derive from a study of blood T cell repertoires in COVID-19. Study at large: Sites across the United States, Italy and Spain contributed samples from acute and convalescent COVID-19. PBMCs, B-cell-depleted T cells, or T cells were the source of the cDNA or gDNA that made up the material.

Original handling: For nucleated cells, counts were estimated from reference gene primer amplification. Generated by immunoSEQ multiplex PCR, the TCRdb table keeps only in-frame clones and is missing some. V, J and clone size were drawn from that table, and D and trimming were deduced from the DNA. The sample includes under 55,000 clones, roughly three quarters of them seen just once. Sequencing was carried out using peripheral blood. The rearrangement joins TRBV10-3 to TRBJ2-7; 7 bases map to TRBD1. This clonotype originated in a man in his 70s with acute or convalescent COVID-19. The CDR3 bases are TGTGCCATCAGTGAGTCGAAGGGGGCTGAGTACTTC. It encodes CAISESKGAEYF.